A selection of T cell receptor beta chains follows, all from one sample in a study of cytomegalovirus exposure and HLA in healthy donors. Sequencing used immunoSEQ multiplex PCR; TCRdb keeps in-frame clones, though not all of them. The table records about 160,000 clones, about 80% of them present only once. Specimen: PBMCs. These receptors were obtained from a man aged 40-55 years in good health and CMV-seronegative. Each CDR3 is given with its conserved first and last residue. The order of the fields is V gene, clone size, D gene, CDR3 length, J gene, CDR3 protein, CDR3 DNA. D genes are given only for firm matches. Some rows have no size entry. The others give once, few or many, or a class for an expanded clone.

TRBV19,NA,TRBD1,18,TRBJ2-7,CASSPARTGERRSYEQYF,TGTGCCAGTAGTCCCGCCCGGACAGGGGAGAGAAGGTCCTACGAGCAGTACTTC
TRBV6-1,NA,NA,14,TRBJ1-2,CASSEDAGARDYTF,TGTGCCAGCAGTGAAGATGCGGGGGCAAGAGACTACACCTTC
TRBV7-9,once,NA,13,TRBJ2-3,CASGGRVIDTQYF,TGTGCCAGCGGGGGCAGGGTTATAGATACGCAGTATTTT
TRBV28,NA,NA,14,TRBJ2-1,CASSLWAGYNEQFF,TGTGCCAGCAGTTTATGGGCAGGGTACAATGAGCAGTTCTTC
TRBV28,NA,NA,16,TRBJ1-5,CASSLRAGVFNQPQHF,TGTGCCAGCAGTTTAAGGGCGGGGGTCTTCAATCAGCCCCAGCATTTT
TRBV27,NA,TRBD1,15,TRBJ1-1,CASSHRQGMNTEAFF,TGTGCCAGCAGTCATCGACAGGGGATGAACACTGAAGCTTTCTTT
TRBV13,NA,TRBD1,15,TRBJ2-1,CASSLDLPGGNEQFF,TGTGCCAGCAGCTTAGACTTGCCAGGGGGCAATGAGCAGTTCTTC
TRBV28,NA,NA,15,TRBJ2-3,CASSLASPPGDTQYF,TGTGCCAGCAGTTTAGCCAGTCCCCCGGGAGATACGCAGTATTTT
TRBV14,NA,NA,14,TRBJ2-3,CASPRQGSTDTQYF,TGTGCCAGCCCCCGGCAGGGGAGCACAGATACGCAGTATTTT
TRBV19,NA,TRBD1,15,TRBJ1-1,CASSMGGQGRGEAFF,TGTGCCAGTAGTATGGGTGGACAGGGACGGGGTGAAGCTTTCTTT
TRBV29-1,NA,TRBD2,15,TRBJ2-7,CSVVGAGGAKHEQYF,TGCAGCGTTGTTGGAGCGGGAGGAGCGAAACACGAGCAGTACTTC
TRBV28,NA,TRBD1,18,TRBJ2-7,CASSLSFPGQDFSYEQYF,TGTGCCAGCAGTCTTTCTTTCCCGGGACAGGACTTCTCCTACGAGCAGTACTTC
TRBV6-1,NA,TRBD1,14,TRBJ1-4,CARPQGVDNEKLFF,TGTGCCAGGCCCCAGGGGGTAGATAATGAAAAACTGTTTTTT
TRBV30,NA,NA,15,TRBJ1-3,CAWSVLGGSGNTIYF,TGTGCCTGGAGTGTACTGGGGGGCTCTGGAAACACCATATATTTT
TRBV7-8,NA,NA,15,TRBJ2-5,CASSLGLPLQETQYF,TGTGCCAGCAGCTTAGGACTCCCCCTACAAGAGACCCAGTACTTC
TRBV6-1,NA,NA,16,TRBJ1-5,CASSEEARISNQPQHF,TGTGCCAGCAGTGAAGAGGCGAGGATTTCCAATCAGCCCCAGCATTTT
TRBV5-4,once,TRBD2,12,TRBJ2-2,CASKRGSGELFF,TGTGCCAGCAAGCGGGGTTCCGGGGAGCTGTTTTTT
TRBV18,NA,NA,15,TRBJ1-2,CASSPDQEVAYGYTF,TGTGCCAGCTCACCGGACCAGGAGGTCGCATATGGCTACACCTTC
TRBV6-5,many,TRBD2,15,TRBJ2-7,CASSYSSSGSGEQYF,TGTGCCAGCAGTTACTCGTCTAGCGGGAGCGGCGAGCAGTACTTC
TRBV7-8,NA,NA,14,TRBJ1-2,CASSNSDSIYGYTF,TGTGCCAGCAGTAACAGTGACAGTATCTATGGCTACACCTTC
TRBV5-7,NA,TRBD1,14,TRBJ1-5,CASSKAGGGGPQHF,TGTGCCAGCAGCAAGGCAGGGGGCGGTGGGCCCCAGCATTTT
TRBV9,NA,NA,13,TRBJ2-1,CASSVPSNGEQFF,TGTGCCAGCAGCGTGCCTAGCAACGGTGAGCAGTTCTTC
TRBV5-1,once,NA,16,TRBJ2-6,CASSLAVPSGANVLTF,TGCGCCAGCAGCTTGGCGGTTCCCTCTGGGGCCAACGTCCTGACTTTC
TRBV7-9,once,NA,17,TRBJ2-4,CASSPDWTPSAKNIQYF,TGTGCCAGCAGCCCTGATTGGACACCCTCAGCCAAAAACATTCAGTACTTC
TRBV9,NA,TRBD2,17,TRBJ2-7,CASSPSIPTSGTYEQYF,TGTGCCAGCAGCCCCTCGATCCCGACTAGCGGCACCTACGAGCAGTACTTC
TRBV14,NA,NA,13,TRBJ2-7,CASSQRGTYEQYF,TGTGCCAGCAGCCAAAGGGGAACCTACGAGCAGTACTTC
TRBV5-6,once,NA,15,TRBJ2-1,CASSQHLAADNEQFF,TGTGCCAGCAGCCAGCACCTAGCAGCCGACAATGAGCAGTTCTTC
TRBV11-3,NA,TRBD1,13,TRBJ1-3,CASSLRQGDTIYF,TGTGCCAGCAGCTTACGACAGGGGGACACCATATATTTT
TRBV2,NA,NA,12,TRBJ2-7,CATTGVSYEQYF,TGTGCCACCACCGGTGTTTCCTACGAGCAGTACTTC
TRBV28,NA,NA,15,TRBJ1-3,CASRSGQYSGNTIYF,TGTGCCAGCAGGTCCGGACAGTACTCGGGAAACACCATATATTTT
TRBV5-1,NA,TRBD1,16,TRBJ1-2,CASSLSGQGRRDGYTF,TGCGCCAGCAGCTTGTCCGGACAGGGGCGCAGAGATGGCTACACCTTC
TRBV11-2,NA,NA,17,TRBJ2-7,CASSPIPRQGPSYEQYF,TGTGCCAGCAGCCCGATCCCGAGGCAGGGGCCCTCCTACGAGCAGTACTTC
TRBV5-1,NA,NA,16,TRBJ1-2,CASSPAGRDSNYGYTF,TGCGCCAGCAGCCCGGCGGGGAGGGATTCAAACTATGGCTACACCTTC
TRBV11-2,few,NA,14,TRBJ1-1,CASSPKTRNTEAFF,TGTGCCAGCAGCCCGAAGACAAGGAACACTGAAGCTTTCTTT
TRBV19,NA,NA,13,TRBJ1-5,CASSIRGTQPQHF,TGTGCCAGTAGTATTCGGGGTACTCAGCCCCAGCATTTT
TRBV7-9,NA,TRBD1,13,TRBJ2-7,CASSRDSPYEQYF,TGTGCCAGCAGCCGGGACAGCCCCTACGAGCAGTACTTC
TRBV6-1,NA,NA,15,TRBJ2-1,CASSSGTMSYNEQFF,TGTGCCAGCAGCTCCGGGACAATGTCCTACAATGAGCAGTTCTTC
TRBV9,NA,NA,12,TRBJ2-5,CASSVKQETQYF,TGTGCCAGCAGCGTCAAACAAGAGACCCAGTACTTC
TRBV5-1,NA,NA,13,TRBJ2-5,CASSLVRGRDQYF,TGCGCCAGCAGCTTGGTCAGGGGCAGAGACCAGTACTTC
TRBV7-2,NA,NA,17,TRBJ2-3,CASSLGPAGYRTDTQYF,TGTGCCAGCAGCTTGGGCCCGGCGGGATACCGCACAGATACGCAGTATTTT
TRBV2,NA,TRBD2,16,TRBJ2-7,CASSVFRSGSHYEQYF,TGTGCCAGCAGTGTTTTTAGAAGCGGGAGCCACTACGAGCAGTACTTC
TRBV9,NA,NA,14,TRBJ2-5,CASSVEDSRETQYF,TGTGCCAGCAGCGTAGAAGACAGCAGGGAGACCCAGTACTTC
TRBV10-3,NA,TRBD2,13,TRBJ2-7,CAISGLAGDEQYF,TGTGCCATCAGTGGACTAGCGGGAGACGAGCAGTACTTC
TRBV7-8,NA,TRBD2,18,TRBJ2-2,CASSLRSIGRRGTGELFF,TGTGCCAGCAGCTTAAGGTCTATCGGGAGGAGGGGCACCGGGGAGCTGTTTTTT
TRBV7-9,few,NA,12,TRBJ1-1,CASSSWRTEAFF,TGTGCCAGCAGCTCCTGGAGGACTGAAGCTTTCTTT
TRBV5-4,NA,NA,14,TRBJ2-7,CASSHRDNRYEQYF,TGTGCCAGCAGCCACCGGGACAATCGCTACGAGCAGTACTTC
TRBV7-2,few,NA,14,TRBJ2-7,CASSLAGGAYEQYF,TGTGCCAGCAGCTTAGCCGGGGGAGCCTACGAGCAGTACTTC
TRBV5-1,few,TRBD1,16,TRBJ2-5,CASSGGTGGYQETQYF,TGCGCCAGCAGCGGGGGGACAGGGGGCTACCAAGAGACCCAGTACTTC
TRBV25-1,few,TRBD1,15,TRBJ2-5,CASSEWTGGTETQYF,TGTGCCAGCAGTGAATGGACAGGGGGCACGGAGACCCAGTACTTC
TRBV4-1,NA,NA,14,TRBJ1-5,CASSPLTGNQPQHF,TGCGCCAGCAGCCCTTTGACGGGTAATCAGCCCCAGCATTTT
TRBV28,NA,NA,20,TRBJ2-2,CASSSNDPGHKDSNTGELFF,TGTGCCAGCAGTTCTAATGATCCGGGACACAAGGACTCGAACACCGGGGAGCTGTTTTTT
TRBV11-2,NA,TRBD1,18,TRBJ2-2,CASSNSGQGALKAGELFF,TGTGCCAGCAGCAACTCCGGACAGGGGGCGCTTAAGGCCGGGGAGCTGTTTTTT
TRBV10-1,NA,NA,19,TRBJ2-1,CASSDAGFSCPSSYNEQFF,TGCGCCAGCAGTGACGCGGGGTTTAGTTGTCCGAGCTCCTACAATGAGCAGTTCTTC